What follows are 9 T cell receptor beta chains derived from one specimen sequenced in a study of T cells in Graves' hyperthyroidism and ophthalmopathy. RNA transcripts were the template for amplifying TCR beta CDR3 regions. When the TCR CDR3 underwent first-round RT-PCR, the HTBI primer set was used. Each CDR3 protein is one row after TCRdb ran MiXCR on the multiplex PCR reads. The sample consists of about 400,000 distinct CDR3 sequences, approximately 15% of them appearing once. The sample comprised blood. The receptors derive from a woman between 18 and 29 years old with Graves' hyperthyroidism.

At least ten counts were recorded for this clonotype. The V gene is TRBV27, the J gene TRBJ1-5; 8 bases map to TRBD1. With V trimmed by 6 bases and J by 3 bases, 4 bases remained unmatched. Per germline, CDR1 MNHEY and CDR2 SMNVEV (reference sequence). There are 14 residues in the CDR3. The CDR3 sequence: CASRRTGNNQPQHF. As DNA, the CDR3 is TGTGCCAGCAGACGGACAGGGAACAATCAGCCCCAGCATTTT.

The sample holds a few counts of this clonotype. The V call is TRBV9, the J call TRBJ1-2; 9 bases fit TRBD1. Germline V gene data show CDR1 as SGDLS and CDR2 as YYNGEE. The CDR3 covers 14 residues. Trimming took 3 bases from V and 8 from J; bases not matched to a gene: 8. In DNA form, the CDR3 reads TGTGCCAGCAGCGAGGTCCGGGACAGGGACGGCTACACCTTC. It translates to CASSEVRDRDGYTF.

In this sample, this clonotype turned up many times. The CDR3 bases are TGTGCCAGCAGATCTTTCTTGAGCGGGAGCCAAGAGACCCAGTACTTC. Its protein product is CASRSFLSGSQETQYF. The chain has TRBV28 and TRBJ2-5, with 8 bases lining up with TRBD2. The CDR3 runs to 16 residues. Germline assignment: CDR1 MDHEN and CDR2 SYDVKM. The V gene end was trimmed by 6 bases and the J gene end by 1 base; junction bases not matched to a gene: 10.

Notes on this clonotype: Possible read error: a much larger clone is one base away. The CDR3 does not end in the conserved phenylalanine or tryptophan, so this is likely a read error. This chain joins TRBV7-9 and TRBJ2-7; 7 bases fit TRBD2. The CDR3 extends over 15 amino acids. J gave up 3 bases and V 5 bases, and 10 bases lay outside the gene matches. Germline loops: CDR1 SEHNR, CDR2 FQNEAQ (reference sequence). This chain's CDR3 is CASSGKGASGYEQYL. The CDR3 DNA sequence: TGTGCCAGCAGCGGCAAAGGGGCTAGCGGCTACGAGCAGTACCTC.

This clonotype was picked up many times. This CDR3 reads CASSPIGSSYEQYF. DNA for the CDR3: TGTGCCAGCTCACCAATTGGTAGCTCCTACGAGCAGTACTTC. The chain employs TRBV18 and TRBJ2-7; D remains ambiguous. Trimming took off 2 bases at V and 0 bases at J, with 8 bases between the two ends. The CDR3 runs 14 residues. Germline V gives CDR1 KGHSH, CDR2 LQKENI.

This clonotype appeared many times. V usage is TRBV28 and J usage is TRBJ2-3, with TRBD2 matching over 11 bases. This CDR3 region has 15 residues. The junction had 5 bases not matched to a gene; V was cut back by 3 bases and J by 6 bases. Germline CDR1 is MDHEN and CDR2 is SYDVKM. The CDR3 loop reads CASSLVAGGPDTQYF. The CDR3 DNA is TGTGCCAGCAGTTTGGTAGCGGGAGGGCCGGATACGCAGTATTTT. Full variable domain (outside the CDR3, taken from reference TRBV28 and TRBJ2-3): DVKVTQSSRYLVKRTGEKVFLECVQDMDHENMFWYRQDPGLGLRLIYFSYDVKMKEKGDIPEGYSVSREKKERFSLILESASTNQTSMYLCASSLVAGGPDTQYFGPGTRLTVL.

This clonotype was recorded many times. The chain is built from TRBV12-3 or TRBV12-4 and TRBJ2-2, with no clear D. V was pared by 7 bases and J by 0 bases, with 15 bases between. The CDR3 totals 16 residues. The CDR3 nucleotides are TGTGCCAGCATCCCGGACCTGAGAGCGAACACCGGGGAGCTGTTTTTT. Protein: CASIPDLRANTGELFF.

This clonotype was recorded at least ten times. The chain couples TRBV28 to TRBJ2-6; D not resolved. V was shortened by 2 bases and J by 3 bases, with 8 bases between the two germline ends. CDR3 length equals 15 residues. The germline V gene encodes CDR1 MDHEN and CDR2 SYDVKM. CDR3 in DNA: TGTGCCAGCAGTTTACCTATGGGTGGGGCCAACGTCCTGACTTTC. This codes for CASSLPMGGANVLTF.

As to this clonotype: Germline and junction disagree at one end, which may indicate a read error. This chain links TRBV6-5 with TRBJ1-5; no definite D call. CDR1 and CDR2 from the germline V gene are MNHEY and SVGAGI. The CDR3 is made up of 15 amino acids. CDR3 bases: TGTGCCAGCGGTTACTCGGAAGTAGGCAATCAGCCCCAGCATTTT. Its protein is CASGYSEVGNQPQHF.